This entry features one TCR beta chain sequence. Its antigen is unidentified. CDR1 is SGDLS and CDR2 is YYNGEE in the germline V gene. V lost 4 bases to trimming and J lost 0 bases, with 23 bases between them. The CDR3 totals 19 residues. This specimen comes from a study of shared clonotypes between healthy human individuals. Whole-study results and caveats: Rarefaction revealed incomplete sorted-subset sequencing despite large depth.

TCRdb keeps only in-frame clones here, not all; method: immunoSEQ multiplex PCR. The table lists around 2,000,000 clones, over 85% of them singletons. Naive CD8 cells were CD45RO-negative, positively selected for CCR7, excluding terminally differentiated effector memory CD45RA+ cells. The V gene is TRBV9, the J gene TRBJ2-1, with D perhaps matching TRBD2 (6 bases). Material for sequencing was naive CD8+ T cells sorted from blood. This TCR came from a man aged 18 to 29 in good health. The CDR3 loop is CASSPPIGGDSFSYNEQFF. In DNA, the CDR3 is TGTGCCAGCAGCCCCCCGATTGGAGGGGACTCTTTCTCCTACAATGAGCAGTTCTTC.